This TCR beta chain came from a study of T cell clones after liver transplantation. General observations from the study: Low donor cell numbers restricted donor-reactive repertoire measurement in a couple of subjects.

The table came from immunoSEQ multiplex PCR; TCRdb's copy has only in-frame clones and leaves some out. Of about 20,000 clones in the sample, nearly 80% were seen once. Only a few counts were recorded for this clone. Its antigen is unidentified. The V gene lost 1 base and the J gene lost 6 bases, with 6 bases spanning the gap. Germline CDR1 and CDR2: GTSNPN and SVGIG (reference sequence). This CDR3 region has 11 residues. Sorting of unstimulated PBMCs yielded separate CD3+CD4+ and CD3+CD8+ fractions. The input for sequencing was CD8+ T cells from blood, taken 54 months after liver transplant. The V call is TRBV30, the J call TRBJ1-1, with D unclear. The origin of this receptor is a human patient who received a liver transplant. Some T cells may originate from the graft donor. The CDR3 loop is CAWSGASEAFF. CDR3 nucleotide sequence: TGTGCCTGGAGTGGTGCTTCTGAAGCTTTCTTT.